The following is a TCR beta chain sequence with its context. What it recognizes is unknown. These data come from a study of shared clonotypes between healthy human individuals. Deep level was the assay's run setting. Per sorted-subset replicate PCR, input was roughly 200 ng DNA, representing tens of thousands of T cell genomes. Produced via immunoSEQ multiplex PCR; TCRdb's table is partial and in-frame only. Here the sample spans about 95,000 clones, roughly two thirds being singletons. Study-level results: Sequencing of the sorted subsets was shown by rarefaction to be incomplete despite large depth. Only a few donors were included, so the genetic and exposure-history diversity represented was limited.

CDR1 and CDR2 from the germline V gene are SNHLY and FYNNEI. Unmatched junction bases numbered 16, after V lost 8 bases and J lost 6 bases. The CDR3 runs to 15 residues. The material sequenced was memory CD8+ T cells sorted from blood. Subset: CD45RO+ cells pooled with CCR7-negative TemRA cells. V gene TRBV2 combines with J gene TRBJ2-7; 7 nucleotides match TRBD1. The sequence was collected from a man aged 25 to 40 in good health. For the CDR3, the DNA is TGTGCCAGCTTGACCATCAAAAGGGACAGTCTCGAGCAGTACTTC. Its protein is CASLTIKRDSLEQYF.